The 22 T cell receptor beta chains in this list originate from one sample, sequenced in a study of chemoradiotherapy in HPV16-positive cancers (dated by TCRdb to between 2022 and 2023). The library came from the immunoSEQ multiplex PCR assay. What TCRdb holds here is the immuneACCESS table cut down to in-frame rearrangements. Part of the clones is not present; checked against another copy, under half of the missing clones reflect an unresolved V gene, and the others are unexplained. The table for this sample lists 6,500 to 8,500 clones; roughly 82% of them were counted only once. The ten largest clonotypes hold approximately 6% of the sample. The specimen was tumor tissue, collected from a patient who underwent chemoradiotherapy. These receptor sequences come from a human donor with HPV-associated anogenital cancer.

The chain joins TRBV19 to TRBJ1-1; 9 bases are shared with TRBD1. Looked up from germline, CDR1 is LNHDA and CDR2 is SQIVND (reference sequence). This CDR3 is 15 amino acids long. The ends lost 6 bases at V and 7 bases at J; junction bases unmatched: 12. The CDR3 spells CASSTTGGGGSEAFF. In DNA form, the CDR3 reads TGTGCCAGTAGCACCACAGGGGGCGGAGGCAGTGAAGCTTTCTTT.

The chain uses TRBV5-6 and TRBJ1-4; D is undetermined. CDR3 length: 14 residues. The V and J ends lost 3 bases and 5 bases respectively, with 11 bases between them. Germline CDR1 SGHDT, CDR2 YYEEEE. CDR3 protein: CASSSVDRNEKLFF. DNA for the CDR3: TGTGCCAGCAGCTCGGTGGACCGGAATGAAAAACTGTTTTTT.

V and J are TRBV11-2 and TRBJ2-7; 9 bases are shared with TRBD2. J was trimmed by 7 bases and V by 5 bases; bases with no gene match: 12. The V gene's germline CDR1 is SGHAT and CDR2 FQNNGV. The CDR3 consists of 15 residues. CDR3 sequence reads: CASSRAAGGLIEQYF. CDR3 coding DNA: TGTGCCAGCAGCCGCGCGGCGGGGGGGCTTATAGAGCAGTACTTC.

The chain's CDR3 is CASRSPGLFPETQYF. CDR3 coding DNA: TGTGCCAGCAGGTCCCCGGGACTATTCCCAGAGACCCAGTACTTC. V usage is TRBV2 and J usage is TRBJ2-5; 7 bases are shared with TRBD2. The junction had 11 bases not matched to a gene; V was cut back by 6 bases and J by 4 bases. CDR1 SNHLY and CDR2 FYNNEI come from the germline V gene. The CDR3 contains 15 residues.

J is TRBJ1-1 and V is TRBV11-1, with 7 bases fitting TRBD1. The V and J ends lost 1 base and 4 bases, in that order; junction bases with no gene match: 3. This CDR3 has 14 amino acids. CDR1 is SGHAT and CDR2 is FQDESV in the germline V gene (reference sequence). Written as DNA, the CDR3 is TGTGCCAGCAGCTTAGGCAGGGGGAGCACTGAAGCTTTCTTT. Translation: CASSLGRGSTEAFF.

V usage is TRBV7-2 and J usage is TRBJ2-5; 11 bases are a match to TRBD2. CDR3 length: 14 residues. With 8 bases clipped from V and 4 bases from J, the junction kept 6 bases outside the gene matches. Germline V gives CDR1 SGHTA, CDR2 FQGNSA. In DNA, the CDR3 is TGTGCCAGCTTTAGCGGGGGGGCTGGAGAGACCCAGTACTTC. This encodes CASFSGGAGETQYF.

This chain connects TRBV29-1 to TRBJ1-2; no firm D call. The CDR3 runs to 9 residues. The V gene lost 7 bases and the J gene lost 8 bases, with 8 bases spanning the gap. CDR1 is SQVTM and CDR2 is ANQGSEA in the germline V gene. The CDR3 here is CSDGEGYTF. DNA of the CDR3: TGCAGCGATGGGGAGGGCTACACCTTC.

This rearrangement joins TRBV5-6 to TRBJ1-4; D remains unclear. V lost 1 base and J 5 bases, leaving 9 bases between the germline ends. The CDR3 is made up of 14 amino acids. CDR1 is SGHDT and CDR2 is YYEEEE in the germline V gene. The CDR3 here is CASSLWALNEKLFF. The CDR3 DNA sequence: TGTGCCAGCAGCTTGTGGGCCCTAAATGAAAAACTGTTTTTT. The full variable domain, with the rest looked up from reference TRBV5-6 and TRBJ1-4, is DAGVTQSPTHLIKTRGQQVTLRCSPKSGHDTVSWYQQALGQGPQFIFQYYEEEERQRGNFPDRFSGHQFPNYSSELNVNALLLGDSALYLCASSLWALNEKLFFGSGTQLSVL.

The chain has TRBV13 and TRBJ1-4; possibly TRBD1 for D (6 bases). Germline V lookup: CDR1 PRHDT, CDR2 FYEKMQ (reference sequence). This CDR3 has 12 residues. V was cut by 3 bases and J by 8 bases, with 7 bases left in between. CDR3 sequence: CASSLQGEKLFF. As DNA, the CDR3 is TGTGCCAGCAGCTTGCAGGGGGAAAAACTGTTTTTT.

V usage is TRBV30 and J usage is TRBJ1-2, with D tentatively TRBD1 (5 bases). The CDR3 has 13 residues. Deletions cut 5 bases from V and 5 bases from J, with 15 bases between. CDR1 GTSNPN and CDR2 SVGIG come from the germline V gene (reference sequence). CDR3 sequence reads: CAWGRDPAYGYTF. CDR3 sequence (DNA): TGTGCCTGGGGACGGGACCCCGCTTATGGCTACACCTTC.

CDR3: CASSPGGSSSYNEQFF. The CDR3 DNA reads TGTGCCAGCAGCCCTGGCGGATCGAGCTCCTACAATGAGCAGTTCTTC. This chain connects TRBV5-4 to TRBJ2-1; D remains ambiguous. This CDR3 spans 16 amino acids. Germline CDR1 SGHNT, CDR2 YYREEE (reference sequence). Deletions cut 4 bases from V and 0 bases from J, with 14 bases between.

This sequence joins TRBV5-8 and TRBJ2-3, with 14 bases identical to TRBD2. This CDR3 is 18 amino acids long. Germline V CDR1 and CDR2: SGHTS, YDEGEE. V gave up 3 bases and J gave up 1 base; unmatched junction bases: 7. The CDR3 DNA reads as TGTGCCAGCAGCTCGACTAGCGGGGGGGCCCTTGGCACAGATACGCAGTATTTT. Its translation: CASSSTSGGALGTDTQYF.

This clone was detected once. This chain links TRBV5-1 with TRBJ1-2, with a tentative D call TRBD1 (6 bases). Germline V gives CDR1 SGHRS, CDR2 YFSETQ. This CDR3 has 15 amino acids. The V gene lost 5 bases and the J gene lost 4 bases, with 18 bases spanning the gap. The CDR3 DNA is TGCGCCAGCAGAACGGTGGGGGCAACGGGCTATGGCTACACCTTC. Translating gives CASRTVGATGYGYTF.

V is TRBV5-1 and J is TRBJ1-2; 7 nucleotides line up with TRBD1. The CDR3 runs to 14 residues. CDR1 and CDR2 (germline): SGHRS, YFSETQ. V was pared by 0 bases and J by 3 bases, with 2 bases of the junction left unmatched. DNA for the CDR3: TGCGCCAGCAGCTTGGGACAGGGTGACTATGGCTACACCTTC. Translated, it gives CASSLGQGDYGYTF.

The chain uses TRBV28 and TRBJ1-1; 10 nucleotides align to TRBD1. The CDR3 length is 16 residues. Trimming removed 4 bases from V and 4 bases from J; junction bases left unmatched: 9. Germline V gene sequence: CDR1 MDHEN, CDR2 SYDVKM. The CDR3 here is CASSSGQGGIGTEAFF. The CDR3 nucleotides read TGTGCCAGCAGTTCCGGACAGGGGGGAATTGGCACTGAAGCTTTCTTT. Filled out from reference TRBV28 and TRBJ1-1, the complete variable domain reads DVKVTQSSRYLVKRTGEKVFLECVQDMDHENMFWYRQDPGLGLRLIYFSYDVKMKEKGDIPEGYSVSREKKERFSLILESASTNQTSMYLCASSSGQGGIGTEAFFGQGTRLTVV.

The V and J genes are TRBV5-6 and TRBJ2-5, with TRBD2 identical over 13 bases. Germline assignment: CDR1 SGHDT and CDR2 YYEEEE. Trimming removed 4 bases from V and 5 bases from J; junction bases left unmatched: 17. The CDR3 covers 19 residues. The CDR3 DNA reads TGTGCCAGCAGCGTTGGAATAGTGGGACTAGCGGGACCCGAGGAGACCCAGTACTTC. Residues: CASSVGIVGLAGPEETQYF.

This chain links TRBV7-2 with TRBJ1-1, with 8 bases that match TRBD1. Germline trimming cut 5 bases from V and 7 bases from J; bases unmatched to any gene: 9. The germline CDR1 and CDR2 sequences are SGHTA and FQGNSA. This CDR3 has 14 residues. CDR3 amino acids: CASSPSVDRVEAFF. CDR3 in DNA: TGTGCCAGCAGCCCCAGCGTGGACAGGGTTGAAGCTTTCTTT.

The chain's CDR3 is CASSQDQSAGGYTF. CDR3 coding DNA: TGCGCCAGCAGCCAAGATCAGTCGGCTGGCGGCTACACCTTC. The chain joins TRBV4-3 to TRBJ1-2, with no clear D. CDR1 LGHNA and CDR2 YSLEER come from the germline V gene. This CDR3 is built from 14 residues. Trimming took 0 bases from V and 8 from J, leaving 13 bases between them.

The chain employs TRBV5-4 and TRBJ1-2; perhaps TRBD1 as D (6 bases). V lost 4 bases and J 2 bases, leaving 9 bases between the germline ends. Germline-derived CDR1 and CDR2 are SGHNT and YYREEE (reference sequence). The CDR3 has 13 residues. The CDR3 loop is CASSRDTNYGYTF. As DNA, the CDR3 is TGTGCCAGCAGCCGGGACACAAACTATGGCTACACCTTC. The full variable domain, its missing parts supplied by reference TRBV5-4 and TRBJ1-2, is ETGVTQSPTHLIKTRGQQVTLRCSSQSGHNTVSWYQQALGQGPQFIFQYYREEENGRGNFPPRFSGLQFPNYSSELNVNALELDDSALYLCASSRDTNYGYTFGSGTRLTVV.

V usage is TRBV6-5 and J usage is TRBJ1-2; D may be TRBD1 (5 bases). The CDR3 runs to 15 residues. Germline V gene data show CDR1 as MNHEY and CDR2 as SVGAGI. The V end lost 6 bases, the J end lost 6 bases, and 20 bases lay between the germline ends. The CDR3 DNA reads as TGTGCCAGCAGCCAAACCCCCCAGGGATGGGATGGCTACACCTTC. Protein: CASSQTPQGWDGYTF.

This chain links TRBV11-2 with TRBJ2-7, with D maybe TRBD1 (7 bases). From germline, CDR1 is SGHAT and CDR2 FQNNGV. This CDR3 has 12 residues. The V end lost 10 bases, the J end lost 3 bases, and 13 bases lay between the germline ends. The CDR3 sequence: CATRGAGYEQYF. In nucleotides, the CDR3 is TGTGCCACCAGGGGGGCGGGCTACGAGCAGTACTTC.

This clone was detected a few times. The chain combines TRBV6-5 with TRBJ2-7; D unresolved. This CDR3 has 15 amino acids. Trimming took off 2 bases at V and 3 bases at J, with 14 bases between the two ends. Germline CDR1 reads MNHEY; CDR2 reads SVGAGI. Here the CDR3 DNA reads TGTGCCAGCAGTTACCTAGGGTACGGTGGCTACGAGCAGTACTTC. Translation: CASSYLGYGGYEQYF.